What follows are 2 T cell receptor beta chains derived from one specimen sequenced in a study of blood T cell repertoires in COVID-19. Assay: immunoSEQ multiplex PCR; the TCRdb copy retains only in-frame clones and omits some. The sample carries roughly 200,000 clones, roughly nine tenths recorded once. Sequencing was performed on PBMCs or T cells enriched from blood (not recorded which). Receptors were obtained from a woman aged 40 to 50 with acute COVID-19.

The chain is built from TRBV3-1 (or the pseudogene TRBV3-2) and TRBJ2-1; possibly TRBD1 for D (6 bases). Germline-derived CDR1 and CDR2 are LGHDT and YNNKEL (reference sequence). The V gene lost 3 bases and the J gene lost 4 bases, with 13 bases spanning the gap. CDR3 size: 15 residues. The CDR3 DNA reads TGTGCCAGCAGCCAGACAGGCAGGGTTTACAATGAGCAGTTCTTC. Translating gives CASSQTGRVYNEQFF.

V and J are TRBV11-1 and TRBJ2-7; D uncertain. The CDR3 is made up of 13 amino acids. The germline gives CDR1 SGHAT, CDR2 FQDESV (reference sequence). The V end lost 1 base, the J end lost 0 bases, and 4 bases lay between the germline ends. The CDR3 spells CASSLGASYEQYF. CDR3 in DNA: TGTGCCAGCAGCTTAGGGGCCTCCTACGAGCAGTACTTC.